The 8 T cell receptor beta chains given below trace back to one sample, sequenced in a study of control samples from healthy donors and cancer patients. Assay used: immunoSEQ multiplex PCR; TCRdb lists only in-frame clones, some missing. This sample has fewer than 200,000 clones; roughly 94% occur once, and the top ten carry about 15%. Sequences were obtained from PBMCs. These receptors were collected from a man aged 60 to 69 with colorectal cancer.

The chain employs TRBV30 and TRBJ1-4; a weak D match, TRBD1 (5 bases). The V end lost 0 bases, the J end lost 5 bases, and 13 bases lay between the germline ends. The CDR3 runs to 15 residues. Looked up from germline, CDR1 is GTSNPN and CDR2 is SVGIG (reference sequence). The chain's CDR3 is CAWSVGAFPNEKLFF. The CDR3 DNA reads TGTGCCTGGAGTGTAGGGGCCTTCCCAAATGAAAAACTGTTTTTT.

The rearrangement joins TRBV19 to TRBJ2-5, with 8 nucleotides matching TRBD1. The CDR3 is 15 residues long. Trimming at V came to 4 bases and at J to 4 bases, leaving 8 bases not matched to a gene. Germline values: CDR1 LNHDA, CDR2 SQIVND (reference sequence). CDR3 coding DNA: TGTGCCAGTAGTACCACTGGACAGGGAGGAGAGACCCAGTACTTC. Amino acid sequence: CASSTTGQGGETQYF.

This chain joins TRBV12-5 and TRBJ1-1; tentatively, D is TRBD1 (6 bases). The CDR3 contains 13 residues. Trimming took 1 base from V and 5 from J, leaving 8 bases between them. Germline loops: CDR1 LGHNT, CDR2 FRNRAP. CDR3: CASGLDGQTEAFF. The CDR3 DNA reads as TGTGCTAGTGGTTTGGATGGACAGACTGAAGCTTTCTTT.

The chain joins TRBV11-2 to TRBJ2-1; the match to TRBD1 covers 7 bases. This CDR3 region has 13 residues. V shed 5 bases and J 10 bases; nucleotides not matched to a gene: 8. Germline V gene sequence: CDR1 SGHAT, CDR2 FQNNGV. The CDR3 DNA follows: TGTGCCAGCAGCGGGGACAGTTCGCGAGAGCAGTTCTTC. Its protein product is CASSGDSSREQFF.

The genes are TRBV10-3 and TRBJ2-7; D gene unclear. Germline CDR1 is ENHRY and CDR2 is SYGVKD. Trimming cost V 2 bases and J 5 bases, with 13 bases left between them. This CDR3 has 14 residues. CDR3 loop: CAISEISSRDEQYF. The CDR3 DNA is TGTGCCATCAGTGAGATTAGTAGTAGGGACGAGCAGTACTTC.

The J gene is TRBJ1-1, the V gene TRBV3-1 (or the pseudogene TRBV3-2); D not certain. The CDR3 is 13 amino acids. V was pared by 2 bases and J by 0 bases, with 4 bases between. Germline V lookup: CDR1 LGHDT, CDR2 YNNKEL (reference sequence). The CDR3 spells CASSQNVNTEAFF. The CDR3 region has the DNA TGTGCCAGCAGCCAAAATGTGAACACTGAAGCTTTCTTT.

The V and J genes are TRBV29-1 and TRBJ2-3; D is perhaps TRBD1 or TRBD2 (5 bases each). The CDR3 extends over 13 amino acids. In germline, CDR1 is SQVTM, CDR2 ANQGSEA. V was pared by 5 bases and J by 7 bases, with 16 bases between. The CDR3 is CSVHRPEGNTQYF. CDR3 in DNA: TGCAGCGTTCATCGACCCGAGGGGAATACGCAGTATTTT.

This chain joins TRBV7-2 and TRBJ2-2; tentatively, D is TRBD2 (5 bases). The CDR3 has 14 amino acids. Trimming cost V 5 bases and J 5 bases, with 12 bases left between them. Germline CDR1 SGHTA, CDR2 FQGNSA. This chain's CDR3 is CASSLDGVTGELFF. The CDR3 DNA reads as TGTGCCAGCAGCCTGGACGGGGTTACCGGGGAGCTGTTTTTT.